This entry features one T cell receptor beta chain sequence. Its target is unknown. The CDR3 spans 16 residues. CDR1 is DFQATT and CDR2 is SNEGSKA in the germline V gene (reference sequence). The data derive from a study of monozygotic twins with inflammatory bowel disease. Study-level results: TCRbeta diversity (inverse Simpson) was lower in IBD patients than in healthy co-twins.

For each CDR3 protein, TCRdb gives one entry from its re-call of the 5' RACE reads, without DNA. Recorded for this sample: around 380,000 distinct CDR3 sequences. The sequence came from a human donor with ulcerative colitis or Crohn's disease, or a healthy co-twin of an affected twin (not recorded which). This sequence joins TRBV20-1 and TRBJ1-6; as DNA is missing, the TRBD1 call by TCRdb cannot be tested. The sample was blood. The CDR3 is CSATAGKGSYNSPLHF.